This T cell receptor beta chain emerged from a study of blood T cell repertoires in COVID-19. Study as a whole: Sample material is recorded as cDNA or gDNA derived from T cells, B-cell-depleted T cells, or PBMCs.

Per the original data handling: How many nucleated cells were present was estimated from reference gene primer amplification. Profiling relied on immunoSEQ multiplex PCR, and the TCRdb table lists in-frame clones only, not all of them. V and J calls and clone size are copied from that table; D and trimming were computed from the DNA. The table lists about 80,000 clones, approximately 78% of them singletons. Germline V gives CDR1 SQVTM, CDR2 ANQGSEA. The CDR3 sequence is 14 residues long. The V gene end was trimmed by 0 bases and the J gene end by 6 bases; junction bases not matched to a gene: 5. Sequenced sample: peripheral blood. This clonotype was sampled from a woman between 65 and 79 years old with acute or convalescent COVID-19. The V and J genes are TRBV29-1 and TRBJ2-7; TRBD1 aligns across 10 bases. The CDR3 here is CSVEEATGGAEQYF. CDR3 coding DNA: TGCAGCGTTGAAGAGGCGACAGGGGGCGCCGAGCAGTACTTC.